The next 17 T cell receptor delta chains were all read from a single sample in a study of gamma-delta T cells after stem cell transplantation. TCRdb redid clone calling on the RT-PCR reads using CATT. Of approximately 1,500 delta-chain clones listed, roughly a fifth are singletons. Sequenced: gamma-delta T cells. These TCRs come from a human donor. It is not recorded whose cells these are; they may come from a transplant donor.

As to this clone: A far larger clone lies a single base away; this is likely a read error. The chain recombines TRDV2 with TRDJ1; 11 positions match TRDD3. The ends lost 3 bases at V and 0 bases at J; junction bases unmatched: 32. The CDR3 spans 25 residues. Germline V gene lookup returns CDR1 GEAIGNYY and CDR2 EKD. CDR3 in amino acids: CACDPIQLPTGLGDTDSAYTDKLIF. For the CDR3, the DNA is TGTGCCTGTGACCCCATTCAACTTCCTACGGGTCTGGGGGATACTGACTCGGCTTACACCGATAAACTCATCTTT.

As for this clone: A much larger clone sits a single nucleotide away, making a read error possible. The same CDR3 also results from other DNA sequences found in this sample. The V gene is TRDV2, the J gene TRDJ1, with 11 nucleotides matching TRDD3. CDR3 length: 19 amino acids. CDR1 is GEAIGNYY and CDR2 is EKD in the germline V gene. Here the CDR3 reads CACDNILGDTSTVTDKLIF. The DNA of the CDR3 is TGTGCCTGCGACAACATCCTGGGGGATACTAGCACCGTCACCGATAAACTCATCTTT.

To note about this clone: A read error is likely here: a far larger clone is one base away. Other DNA sequences in the same sample also yield this CDR3. The chain links TRDV2 to TRDJ1; TRDD3 might be the D (6 bases). Germline CDR1 reads GEAIGNYY; CDR2 reads EKD. The CDR3 runs 13 residues. Trimming took 7 bases from V and 6 from J, leaving 17 bases between them. CDR3 coding DNA: TGTGCCTGCGACGCCTTGGGGGCCAATAAACTCATCTTT. This translates into CACDALGANKLIF.

The genes are TRDV2 and TRDJ1, with 7 bases aligning to TRDD3. J lost 4 bases, V lost 3 bases, and 10 bases had no gene match. Germline CDR1 is GEAIGNYY and CDR2 is EKD. This CDR3 contains 15 residues. CDR3 residues: CACDSLGDGGDKLIF. CDR3 DNA sequence: TGTGCCTGTGACTCGTTGGGGGACGGGGGCGATAAACTCATCTTT.

This clone is medium-sized. The rearrangement joins TRDV2 to TRDJ1, with TRDD3 matching 9 bases. The V gene end was trimmed by 4 bases and the J gene end by 2 bases; junction bases not matched to a gene: 16. From germline, CDR1 is GEAIGNYY and CDR2 EKD. This CDR3 spans 18 amino acids. The CDR3 is CACDSVSLGDSTTDKLIF. DNA of the CDR3: TGTGCCTGTGATTCTGTAAGCCTGGGGGATTCCACAACCGATAAACTCATCTTT.

Comment on this clone: A far larger clone is a single base away, which makes a read error likely. The chain is built from TRDV2 and TRDJ3, with 13 bases that match TRDD3. The CDR3 contains 22 residues. The V gene end was trimmed by 3 bases and the J gene end by 2 bases; junction bases not matched to a gene: 15. In germline, CDR1 is GEAIGNYY, CDR2 EKD. The CDR3 nucleotides read TGTGCCTGTGACGCTCCTACTGGGGGATACGGGAAGAGCCCCTGGGACACCCGACAGATGTTTTTC. Translated: CACDAPTGGYGKSPWDTRQMFF.

This clone is classed as large. The sample holds other DNA sequences that translate to the same CDR3. The V call is TRDV2, the J call TRDJ1; TRDD3 aligns across 7 bases. Germline V gene data show CDR1 as GEAIGNYY and CDR2 as EKD. The CDR3 extends over 15 amino acids. The junction had 9 bases not matched to a gene; V was cut back by 3 bases and J by 3 bases. In nucleotides, the CDR3 is TGTGCCTGTGACCACGTAGGGGATAAGGCCGATAAACTCATCTTT. Encoded protein: CACDHVGDKADKLIF.

The chain links TRDV2 to TRDJ1, with TRDD3 identical over 12 bases. The V and J ends lost 0 bases and 0 bases, in that order; junction bases with no gene match: 22. CDR3 length: 23 residues. Germline assignment: CDR1 GEAIGNYY and CDR2 EKD. The CDR3 reads CACDTGGLGTGGYPHRYTDKLIF. CDR3 sequence (DNA): TGTGCCTGTGACACCGGGGGTCTTGGGACTGGGGGATACCCGCATCGGTACACCGATAAACTCATCTTT.

This clone turned up a few times. The chain couples TRDV2 to TRDJ1, with TRDD3 matching over 10 bases. V was pared by 5 bases and J by 0 bases, with 11 bases of the junction left unmatched. The CDR3 consists of 17 residues. The germline V gene has CDR1 GEAIGNYY and CDR2 EKD. CDR3 bases: TGTGCCTGTGTAGGACTGGGGGATGGTACCCACACCGATAAACTCATCTTT. This sequence encodes CACVGLGDGTHTDKLIF.

The rearrangement uses TRDV2 and TRDJ1, with no clear D. Trimming removed 1 base at V and 0 bases at J, with 17 bases between. Looked up from germline, CDR1 is GEAIGNYY and CDR2 is EKD. CDR3 length equals 17 residues. The CDR3 loop is CACDTLRSPGHTDKLIF. The CDR3 nucleotides read TGTGCCTGTGACACATTGAGGTCCCCCGGTCACACCGATAAACTCATCTTT.

This clone showed up just a few times. The V gene is TRDV2, the J gene TRDJ1; the match to TRDD3 covers 11 bases. The length of the CDR3 is 18 residues. CDR1 is GEAIGNYY, CDR2 EKD, per germline. V shed 0 bases and J 3 bases; nucleotides not matched to a gene: 11. The CDR3 nucleotides are TGTGCCTGTGACACCGGTGGACTGGGGGATATTAGCGCCGATAAACTCATCTTT. This encodes CACDTGGLGDISADKLIF.

This chain uses TRDV2 with TRDJ1, with TRDD3 matching 13 bases. Per germline, CDR1 GEAIGNYY and CDR2 EKD. This CDR3 has 15 amino acids. V was pared by 4 bases and J by 7 bases, with 8 bases of the junction left unmatched. CDR3 sequence reads: CACDFVLGDTGKLIF. CDR3 sequence (DNA): TGTGCCTGTGATTTCGTACTGGGGGATACGGGTAAACTCATCTTT.

This clone showed up just a few times. J is TRDJ1 and V is TRDV2; 9 bases line up with TRDD3. The CDR3 has 15 amino acids. Trimming took 6 bases from V and 0 from J; bases not matched to a gene: 7. The V gene's germline CDR1 is GEAIGNYY and CDR2 EKD. The CDR3 region is CACISLGDYTDKLIF. The CDR3, as DNA: TGTGCCTGTATTTCCCTGGGGGATTACACCGATAAACTCATCTTT.

V usage is TRDV2 and J usage is TRDJ1; 7 nucleotides match TRDD3. CDR3 size: 18 residues. V lost 0 bases, J lost 1 base, and 13 bases stayed unmatched. Per the germline V gene, CDR1 is GEAIGNYY and CDR2 is EKD. The CDR3 is CACDTVGDNHEGTDKLIF. DNA of the CDR3: TGTGCCTGTGACACCGTGGGGGACAACCATGAGGGCACCGATAAACTCATCTTT.

V is TRDV2 and J is TRDJ2; 12 positions match TRDD3. CDR3 length: 20 residues. In germline, CDR1 is GEAIGNYY, CDR2 EKD. After removal of 3 bases from V and 3 bases from J, the junction contained 16 bases not matched to a gene. Here the CDR3 reads CACDPIPTLGDTLLTAQLFF. CDR3 DNA sequence: TGTGCCTGTGACCCCATTCCTACTCTGGGGGATACGCTTCTGACAGCACAACTCTTCTTT.

The chain has TRDV2 and TRDJ3; D call uncertain. The CDR3 is 18 amino acids. Germline V gene data show CDR1 as GEAIGNYY and CDR2 as EKD. Trimming took 0 bases from V and 0 from J, leaving 11 bases between them. Here the CDR3 reads CACDTSWASSWDTRQMFF. The DNA for the CDR3 is TGTGCCTGTGACACCTCGTGGGCAAGCTCCTGGGACACCCGACAGATGTTTTTC.

In this sample, this clone turned up a few times. The CDR3 here is CACDVLGKRTDKLIF. DNA of the CDR3: TGTGCCTGTGACGTACTGGGGAAAAGGACCGATAAACTCATCTTT. J is TRDJ1 and V is TRDV2; 7 bases match TRDD3. V shed 3 bases, J shed 2 bases, and the junction held 8 bases outside the gene matches. The CDR3 spans 15 residues. CDR1 and CDR2 (germline): GEAIGNYY, EKD.